This TCR beta chain is drawn from a study of cytomegalovirus exposure and HLA in healthy donors. General study results and limits: It was reported that the classifier diagnosed cytomegalovirus status with high specificity and sensitivity in both the original and validation cohorts.

Primers: 60 Vbeta forward and 13 Jbeta reverse. Assay used: immunoSEQ multiplex PCR; TCRdb lists only in-frame clones, some missing. The data show 130,000 or so clones, 77% seen once. Germline V gene sequence: CDR1 WNHNN, CDR2 SYGVQD (reference sequence). The V and J ends lost 3 bases and 7 bases, in that order; junction bases with no gene match: 14. The CDR3 totals 16 residues. Unrecorded immune exposure was likely among donors, who were nominally healthy when sampled. Details on this clone: Its antigen is not identified.

The source material was PBMCs. The receptor was isolated from a woman aged 55-69 years in good health and CMV-seronegative. This rearrangement joins TRBV10-1 to TRBJ2-5; TRBD2 agrees at 7 bases. CDR3 nucleotides: TGCGCCAGCAGTGAAGCACCCTTCGCGGGAGTCGGGACCCAGTACTTC. Amino acids: CASSEAPFAGVGTQYF.